This TCR beta chain was recovered during a study of T cells in Graves' hyperthyroidism and ophthalmopathy. In the case of this clonotype: Antigen specificity is unknown.

General observations from the study: The model identified upcoming ophthalmopathy a median approximately 6.4 months ahead of onset.

Germline CDR1 and CDR2: WNHNN and SYGVQD (reference sequence). The CDR3 extends over 14 amino acids. Trimming at V came to 0 bases and at J to 4 bases, leaving 3 bases not matched to a gene. From RNA transcripts, TCR beta CDR3 regions were amplified. Primed by the HTBI set, a first-round RT-PCR was run on the TCR CDR3. TCRdb called the multiplex PCR reads again in MiXCR, with one record for every CDR3 protein. The repertoire holds hundreds of thousands of distinct CDR3 sequences, with around a sixth as singletons. Each diagnosis was grounded in clinical symptoms, serum thyroxine and TRAb, thyroid ultrasound, and orbital computed tomography.

The chain recombines TRBV10-1 with TRBJ2-7, with TRBD1 matching over 7 bases. Sequencing was done on a sample of blood. The TCR comes from a woman aged 18-30 years with Graves' hyperthyroidism that later progressed to Graves' ophthalmopathy. The CDR3 loop is CASSESLQGYEQYF. The CDR3 nucleotides read TGCGCCAGCAGTGAGTCCTTACAGGGGTACGAGCAGTACTTC.